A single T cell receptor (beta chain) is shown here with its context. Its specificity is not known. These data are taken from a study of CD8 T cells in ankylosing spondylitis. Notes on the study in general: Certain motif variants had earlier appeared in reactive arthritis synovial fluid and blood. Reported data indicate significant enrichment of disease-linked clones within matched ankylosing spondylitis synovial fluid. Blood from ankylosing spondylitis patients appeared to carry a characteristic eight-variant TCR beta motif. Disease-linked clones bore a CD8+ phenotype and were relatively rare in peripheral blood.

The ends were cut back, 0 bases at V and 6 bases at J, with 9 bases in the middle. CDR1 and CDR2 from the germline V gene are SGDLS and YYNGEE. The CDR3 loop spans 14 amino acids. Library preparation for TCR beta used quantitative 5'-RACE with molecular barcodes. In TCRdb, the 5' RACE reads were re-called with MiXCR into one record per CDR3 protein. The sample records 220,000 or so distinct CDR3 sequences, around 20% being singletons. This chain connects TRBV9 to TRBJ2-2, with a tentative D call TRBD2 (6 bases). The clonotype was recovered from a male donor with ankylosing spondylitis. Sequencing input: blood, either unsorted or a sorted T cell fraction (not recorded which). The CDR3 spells CASSVVGGSGELFF. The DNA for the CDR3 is TGTGCCAGCAGCGTAGTGGGGGGATCCGGGGAGCTGTTTTTT.